Listed below are T cell receptor beta chains from one sample, sequenced in a study of T cells after yellow fever vaccination. TCRdb used MiXCR to reprocess the 5' RACE reads, holding one entry per CDR3 protein. The data hold about 240,000 distinct CDR3 sequences, with about 7% observed a single time. Source: CD4+ T cells sorted from PBMCs, taken 15 days after the yellow fever booster vaccination. All receptors come from a man younger than 40 who received the YFV17D yellow fever vaccine. Each CDR3 is given with its conserved first and last residue. A D gene is named only where the DNA matches it firmly. The size entry is marked missing in some rows and otherwise reads once, few, many or a size class.

>TRBJ1-2|TRBV10-2|few|.
TGCGCCAGCAGTAACAGGGATGGCTACACCTTC
CASSNRDGYTF
>TRBJ2-7|TRBV20-1|.|TRBD1
TGCTGTGCTAGGGGACAGGGGGCGTTTTATTCCTACGAGCAGTACTTC
CCARGQGAFYSYEQYF
>TRBJ1-1|TRBV10-3|many|.
TGTGCCATCAGTATAGACAAGAACACTGAAGCTTTCTTT
CAISIDKNTEAFF
>TRBJ2-7|TRBV3-1|few|.
TGTGCCAGCAGCCAAGACCCGGGGCAGGGCGGAGAGCAGTACTTC
CASSQDPGQGGEQYF
>TRBJ2-7|TRBV11-1|.|.
TGTGCCAGCAGCTTAGCGACAACCTACGAGCAGTACTTC
CASSLATTYEQYF
>TRBJ1-2|TRBV4-2|many|.
TGTGCCAGCAGCCGTGACGGGGCAGACTATGGCTACACCTTC
CASSRDGADYGYTF
>TRBJ2-1|TRBV29-1|many|.
TGCAGCGTTGAACGTTCAGGGGGGAATGAGCAGTTCTTC
CSVERSGGNEQFF
>TRBJ2-7|TRBV11-2|many|TRBD1
TGTGCCAGCAGCCGCGAGAGGACAGGGACCTACGAGCAGTACTTC
CASSRERTGTYEQYF
>TRBJ2-3|TRBV20-1|many|TRBD2
TGCAGTGCGCTAGCGGCTGCCGAGGGAGATACGCAGTATTTT
CSALAAAEGDTQYF
>TRBJ2-1|TRBV7-9|.|.
.
CASSFGAGLGVF
>TRBJ2-1|TRBV5-1|.|TRBD1
TGCGCCAGCAGCAGGACAGGGGTATACAATGAGCAGTTCTTC
CASSRTGVYNEQFF
>TRBJ1-6|TRBV7-3|.|.
TGTGCCAGCAGCAAAGACGGTTCACCCCTCCACTTT
CASSKDGSPLHF
>TRBJ1-3|TRBV12-3/TRBV12-4|.|.
TGTGCCAGCAGTAACATACAGGAATTCTCTGGAAACACCATATATTTT
CASSNIQEFSGNTIYF
>TRBJ2-4|TRBV29-1|many|TRBD2
TGCAGCGTTGAGAGCGGGAGGGACAAAAACATTCAGTACTTC
CSVESGRDKNIQYF
>TRBJ2-1|TRBV7-7|many|TRBD2
TGTGCCAGCAGCTTAGGTATAGCGGGAGCCAATGAGCAGTTCTTC
CASSLGIAGANEQFF
>TRBJ2-1|TRBV6-1|few|TRBD2
TGTGCCAGCAGGAAGCGGGACTACAATGAGCAGTTCTTC
CASRKRDYNEQFF
>TRBJ2-7|TRBV20-1|few|TRBD2
TGCAGTGCCAGGGGGGGACTAGCGGGAGTTTCCTACGAGCAGTACTTC
CSARGGLAGVSYEQYF
>TRBJ2-7|TRBV28|few|TRBD2
TGTGCCAGCATTGAAAGCGGGAATACCTACGAGCAGTACTTC
CASIESGNTYEQYF
>TRBJ2-1|TRBV5-4|few|TRBD2
TGTGCCGGGGGGGGTCGGGAGAATGAGCAGTTCTTC
CAGGGRENEQFF
>TRBJ1-5|TRBV20-1|many|.
TGCAGTGCTAGCGCAGGGCTGGGAAGCAATCAGCCCCAGCATTTT
CSASAGLGSNQPQHF
>TRBJ2-1|TRBV19|.|TRBD2
TGTGCCAGTAGTAAGGGACTAGCGGGGGTTGTCTACAATGAGCAGTTCTTC
CASSKGLAGVVYNEQFF
>TRBJ1-3|TRBV7-2|.|TRBD1
TGTGCCAGCAGCCCCCGGGACAGGGGAAACACCATATATTTT
CASSPRDRGNTIYF
>TRBJ2-7|TRBV5-1|many|.
TGCGCCAGCAGCTTGCGGGTCAGCTACGAGCAGTACTTC
CASSLRVSYEQYF
>TRBJ2-7|TRBV7-9|.|.
TGTGCCAGCAGCCCGACCGGGCCCCGGGTCGGTGAGCAGTACTTC
CASSPTGPRVGEQYF
>TRBJ2-7|TRBV6-2/TRBV6-3|.|TRBD2
TGTGCCAGCTTAGAGACTAGCGGGAGGAAGTACGAGCAGTACTTC
CASLETSGRKYEQYF
>TRBJ2-7|TRBV5-6|few|.
TGTGCCAGCAGCTTGGGGGGCCCCTTTTCCGACGAGCAGTACTTC
CASSLGGPFSDEQYF
>TRBJ2-7|TRBV29-1|few|TRBD1
TGCAGCGTTGAGACAGGGTCCGAGCAGTACTTC
CSVETGSEQYF
>TRBJ2-7|TRBV20-1|.|.
TGCAGTGCTCCCGTTGACTACGAGCAGTACTTC
CSAPVDYEQYF
>TRBJ2-7|TRBV2|.|.
TGTGCCGTAAGAGTTCTGGGGCACGAGCAGTACTTC
CAVRVLGHEQYF
>TRBJ2-7|TRBV4-3|many|TRBD2
TGCGCCAGCAGCCATACCACTAGCGGGAGTCCGTACGAGCAGTACTTC
CASSHTTSGSPYEQYF
>TRBJ2-1|TRBV12-3/TRBV12-4|many|.
TGTGCCAGCAGTTTTCGGGGGGCGGGACTCAGCTTGAATGAGCAGTTCTTC
CASSFRGAGLSLNEQFF
>TRBJ2-7|TRBV6-4|.|.
TGTGCCAGCAGTGACCGCCAGGGTAGGGCCTACGAGCAGTACTTC
CASSDRQGRAYEQYF
>TRBJ1-6|TRBV6-1|few|TRBD1
TGTGCCAGCAGGCCGGGACAGGGGGCAACCTATAATTCACCCCTCCACTTT
CASRPGQGATYNSPLHF
>TRBJ2-5|TRBV7-2|.|.
TGTGCCAGCAGCTTAGATTCGGCTACGCTGGAGACCCAGTACTTC
CASSLDSATLETQYF
>TRBJ1-1|TRBV12-3/TRBV12-4|.|.
TGTGCCAGCAGTTACAGATTGGTCAACACTGAAGCTTTCTTT
CASSYRLVNTEAFF
>TRBJ1-1|TRBV10-1|few|.
TGCGCCAGCAGTGAGTCGACGAACACTGAAGCTTTCTTT
CASSESTNTEAFF
>TRBJ2-2|TRBV27|many|.
TGTGCCAGCAGCCTTTTACGGGATGTCACCGGGGAGCTGTTTTTT
CASSLLRDVTGELFF
>TRBJ2-7|TRBV11-2|many|TRBD2
TGTGCCAGTCGACTAGCGGGAGTTAACGAGCAGTACTTC
CASRLAGVNEQYF
>TRBJ2-7|TRBV12-3/TRBV12-4|many|TRBD2
TGTGCCAGCAGTCCCACCCGCGGGAGGCTAGGCGAGCAGTACTTC
CASSPTRGRLGEQYF
>TRBJ1-6|TRBV30|.|.
TGTGCCTGGAGTGTTCGAAGCTCCTATAATTCACCCCTCCACTTT
CAWSVRSSYNSPLHF
>TRBJ1-5|TRBV6-2/TRBV6-3|.|.
TGTGCCAGCGGCTTGGGCTATAGCAATCAGCCCCAGCATTTT
CASGLGYSNQPQHF
>TRBJ2-4|TRBV27|few|TRBD2
TGTGCCAGCAGTCCTATAGGTAGCGGGCCATTCAAAAACATTCAGTACTTC
CASSPIGSGPFKNIQYF
>TRBJ2-1|TRBV24-1|few|TRBD2
TGTGCCACCAGTGGGAGACTAGCGGGTAACAATGAGCAGTTCTTC
CATSGRLAGNNEQFF
>TRBJ1-4|TRBV6-5|few|.
TGTGCCAGCAGCTACTCAAGCCGGGGGGCGGGTGAAAAACTGTTTTTT
CASSYSSRGAGEKLFF
>TRBJ2-6|TRBV11-2|many|.
TGTGCCAGCAGCCAACCTCTGGGGGCTACCAACGTCCTGACTTTC
CASSQPLGATNVLTF
>TRBJ2-1|TRBV19|few|TRBD1
TGTGCCAGTAGTTTTTTACCGGGACAGGGGTTTAGCTCCTACAATGAGCAGTTCTTC
CASSFLPGQGFSSYNEQFF
>TRBJ2-7|TRBV5-1|many|.
TGCGCCAGCAGCCCGGGGGACGGAAACTACGAGCAGTACTTC
CASSPGDGNYEQYF
>TRBJ2-5|TRBV20-1|many|.
TGCAGTGCTAGGGGCGGAGAGACCCAGTACTTC
CSARGGETQYF
>TRBJ2-1|TRBV3-1|many|TRBD2
TGTGCCAGCAGCCAAGATTTAGCGGGAGACCCGAGGAATGAGCAGTTCTTC
CASSQDLAGDPRNEQFF
>TRBJ1-5|TRBV2|many|TRBD1
TGTGCCAGCAGTTGGGGACAGATGGATCAGCCCCAGCATTTT
CASSWGQMDQPQHF